What follows describes a single TCR beta chain. What it recognizes is unknown. CDR3 size: 15 residues. Between the trimmed V and J ends, which lost 0 bases and 2 bases, there was a span of 11 bases. Germline lookup yields CDR1 SGDLS and CDR2 YYNGEE. The sample comes from a study of vaccination effects on CD4 cells after COVID-19. Study-level background: Wells containing 1.5 million to 2 million PBMC each were cultured with around 9.1 IU/ml IL-2 and about 9.6 ug/ml peptides. General study findings and limits: The authors studied few convalescent patients and collected no early post-infection timepoints. There was marked clonal contraction among infection- and vaccine-induced clones late after vaccination.

Clones were read by immunoSEQ multiplex PCR, and TCRdb kept only the in-frame ones, dropping some. Counted here are 37,000 or so clones, about two thirds occurring once; the ten biggest clones make up 7.7%. CD4+ T cells were isolated after about eleven days of culture. All study participants received two doses of BNT162b2 or mRNA-1273 vaccine. Nucleocapsid antibody tests were negative, and the vaccine recipients had no prior SARS-CoV-2 infection. The clonotype originates from a human donor who received a COVID-19 vaccine. Sequencing was performed on CD4+ T cells from PBMCs cultured without peptide, taken after COVID-19 vaccination. The genes are TRBV9 and TRBJ1-2; D is unclear. The CDR3 region has the DNA TGTGCCAGCAGCGTAGCTACTGGGCCCAACTATGGCTACACCTTC. This gives the protein CASSVATGPNYGYTF.